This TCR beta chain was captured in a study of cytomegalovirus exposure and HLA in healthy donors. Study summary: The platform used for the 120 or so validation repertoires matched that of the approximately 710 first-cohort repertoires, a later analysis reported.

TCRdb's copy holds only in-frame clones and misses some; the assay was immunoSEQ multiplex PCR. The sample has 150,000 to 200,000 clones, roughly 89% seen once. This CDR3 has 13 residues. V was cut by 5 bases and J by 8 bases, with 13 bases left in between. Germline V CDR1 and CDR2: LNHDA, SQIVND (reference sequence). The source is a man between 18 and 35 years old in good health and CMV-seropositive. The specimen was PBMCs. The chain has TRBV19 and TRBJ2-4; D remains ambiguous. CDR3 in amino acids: CASSVRSADIQYF. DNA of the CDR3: TGTGCCAGTAGTGTTAGGTCGGCGGACATTCAGTACTTC.